The 8 T cell receptor beta chains given below trace back to one sample, sequenced in a study of shared T cell receptors in the human thymus. Clones were sequenced by immunoSEQ multiplex PCR, and TCRdb holds only the in-frame ones, with some missing. The table has 600,000 to 900,000 clones, around 85% seen once. The sample was also linked to a second study, of human thymus T cells.

The sample comprised thymocytes. The receptors were gathered from a girl under three years old with a congenital heart defect.

As regards this clone: Different DNA sequences within this sample yield the same CDR3. This chain connects TRBV20-1 to TRBJ1-2; 10 bases line up with TRBD1. Losses at the gene ends were 5 bases for V and 8 bases for J; bases not matched to a gene: 2. Germline-derived CDR1 and CDR2 are DFQATT and SNEGSKA (reference sequence). The length of the CDR3 is 11 residues. CDR3 protein: CSAGQGDGYTF. CDR3 coding DNA: TGCAGTGCTGGACAGGGGGACGGCTACACCTTC.

DNA for the CDR3: TGCGCCAGCAGCTGGGCTAGCGGGGGAGATACGCAGTATTTT. This sequence encodes CASSWASGGDTQYF. This rearrangement joins TRBV5-1 to TRBJ2-3, with 10 positions matching TRBD2. This CDR3 contains 14 residues. V gave up 3 bases and J gave up 5 bases; unmatched junction bases: 3. Per germline, CDR1 SGHRS and CDR2 YFSETQ.

The chain joins TRBV29-1 to TRBJ2-7; TRBD1 matches at 8 bases. V lost 4 bases, J lost 4 bases, and 9 bases stayed unmatched. Germline V CDR1 and CDR2: SQVTM, ANQGSEA. The CDR3 totals 14 residues. Here the CDR3 reads CSVVIRGRRYEQYF. Written as DNA, the CDR3 is TGCAGCGTTGTCATCAGGGGGCGTCGGTACGAGCAGTACTTC.

The rearrangement links TRBV19 to TRBJ1-1; D uncertain. The CDR3 has 11 amino acids. Per the germline V gene, CDR1 is LNHDA and CDR2 is SQIVND (reference sequence). Trimming shortened V by 2 bases and J by 6 bases, and 4 bases separated the two germline ends. CDR3 region: CASSIFAEAFF. The CDR3 coding sequence is TGTGCCAGTAGTATATTCGCTGAAGCTTTCTTT.

The chain uses TRBV6-5 and TRBJ2-7; tentative D call: TRBD2 (7 bases). The CDR3 consists of 14 residues. Germline values: CDR1 MNHEY, CDR2 SVGAGI. Trimming shortened V by 4 bases and J by 3 bases, and 13 bases separated the two germline ends. The CDR3 spells CASSLSGGIYEQYF. The CDR3 DNA follows: TGTGCCAGCAGTTTATCGGGGGGCATCTACGAGCAGTACTTC.

This rearrangement joins TRBV29-1 to TRBJ1-2; no firm D call. Trimming took off 5 bases at V and 4 bases at J, with 11 bases between the two ends. CDR3 size: 12 residues. Looked up from germline, CDR1 is SQVTM and CDR2 is ANQGSEA. The CDR3 is CSVLKLLYGYTF. CDR3 bases: TGCAGCGTTCTCAAGCTCCTCTATGGCTACACCTTC.

This chain joins TRBV5-1 and TRBJ1-2; D is possibly TRBD1 (5 bases). Germline V lookup: CDR1 SGHRS, CDR2 YFSETQ. V dropped 1 base and J dropped 8 bases, with 21 bases sitting between them. This CDR3 spans 16 amino acids. DNA for the CDR3: TGCGCCAGCAGCTTGAGACTGGTGGCAGGGCTAATGGGCTACACCTTC. The encoded protein is CASSLRLVAGLMGYTF.

The chain carries TRBV14 and TRBJ2-6; TRBD2 agrees at 8 bases. With 2 bases clipped from V and 0 bases from J, the junction kept 24 bases outside the gene matches. The CDR3 runs to 24 residues. Germline assignment: CDR1 SGHDN and CDR2 FVKESK. Here the CDR3 reads CASSQTRGGVRDPGFGSGANVLTF. CDR3 DNA: TGTGCCAGCAGCCAAACCCGGGGGGGAGTGAGAGACCCAGGGTTCGGCTCTGGGGCCAACGTCCTGACTTTC.